This paragraph covers one T cell receptor beta chain sequence. The target antigen is unknown. The data originate from a study of lymphopenia after photon versus proton radiotherapy. Produced via immunoSEQ multiplex PCR; TCRdb's table is partial and in-frame only. The sample lists approximately 4,000 clones; 71% were seen once. Broader study findings: Photon-treated patients lost naive T cells and TCR diversity; proton-treated stayed stable. After lymphocyte nadir, photon-treated repertoires showed oligoclonal expansion, especially CD8+ Temra.

The CDR3 runs to 13 residues. Germline CDR1 is SGDLS and CDR2 is YYNGEE. The germline V and J ends were trimmed by 0 bases and 5 bases, with 8 bases remaining between them. This sequence joins TRBV9 and TRBJ1-1; D gene unclear. The TCR was taken from a man older than 75 with esophageal cancer. The sequencing used peripheral blood, collected from a patient treated with proton-based radiotherapy. CDR3 region: CASSVASGTEAFF. CDR3 bases: TGTGCCAGCAGCGTAGCATCGGGAACTGAAGCTTTCTTT.